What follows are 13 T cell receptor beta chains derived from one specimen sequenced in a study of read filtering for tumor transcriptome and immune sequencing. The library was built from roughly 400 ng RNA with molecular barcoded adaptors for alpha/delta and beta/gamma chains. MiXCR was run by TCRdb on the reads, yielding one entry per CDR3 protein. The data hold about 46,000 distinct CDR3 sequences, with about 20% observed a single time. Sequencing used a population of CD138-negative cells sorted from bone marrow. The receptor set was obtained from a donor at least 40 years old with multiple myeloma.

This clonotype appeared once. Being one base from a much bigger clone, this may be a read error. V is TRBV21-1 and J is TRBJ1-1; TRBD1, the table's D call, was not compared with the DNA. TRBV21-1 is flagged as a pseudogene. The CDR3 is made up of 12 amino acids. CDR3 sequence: CASSTRGWKAFF. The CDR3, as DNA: TGTGCCAGCAGCACCCGGGGTTGGAAAGCTTTCTTT.

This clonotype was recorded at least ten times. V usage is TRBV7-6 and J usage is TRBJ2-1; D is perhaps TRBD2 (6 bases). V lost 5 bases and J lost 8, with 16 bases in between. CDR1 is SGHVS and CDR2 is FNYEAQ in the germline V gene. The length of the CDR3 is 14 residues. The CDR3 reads CASSLGGRVDEQFF. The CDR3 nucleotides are TGTGCCAGCAGCCTGGGAGGCAGGGTTGATGAGCAGTTCTTC.

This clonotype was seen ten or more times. The CDR3 reads CSAIAGGSYEQYF. CDR3 nucleotide sequence: TGCAGTGCTATAGCGGGAGGTTCCTACGAGCAGTACTTC. The chain has TRBV20-1 and TRBJ2-7; 10 bases align to TRBD2. Trimming removed 4 bases from V and 1 base from J; junction bases left unmatched: 1. The germline V gene has CDR1 DFQATT and CDR2 SNEGSKA (reference sequence). There are 13 residues in the CDR3.

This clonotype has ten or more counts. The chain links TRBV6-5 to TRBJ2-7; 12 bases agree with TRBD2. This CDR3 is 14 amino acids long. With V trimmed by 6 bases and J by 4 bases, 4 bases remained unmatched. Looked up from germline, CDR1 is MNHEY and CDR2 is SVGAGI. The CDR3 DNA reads TGTGCCAGCAGCAGGCTAGCGGGAGGGTACGAGCAGTACTTC. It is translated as CASSRLAGGYEQYF.

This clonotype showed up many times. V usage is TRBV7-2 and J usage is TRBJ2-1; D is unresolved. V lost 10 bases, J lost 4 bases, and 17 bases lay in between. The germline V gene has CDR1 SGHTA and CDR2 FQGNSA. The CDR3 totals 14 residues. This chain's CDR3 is CATHSEVTYNEQFF. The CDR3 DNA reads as TGTGCCACCCACTCGGAAGTTACATACAATGAGCAGTTCTTC. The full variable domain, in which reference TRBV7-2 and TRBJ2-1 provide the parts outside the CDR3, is GAGVSQSPSNKVTEKGKDVELRCDPISGHTALYWYRQSLGQGLEFLIYFQGNSAPDKSGLPSDRFSAERTGGSVSTLTIQRTQQEDSAVYLCATHSEVTYNEQFFGPGTRLTVL.

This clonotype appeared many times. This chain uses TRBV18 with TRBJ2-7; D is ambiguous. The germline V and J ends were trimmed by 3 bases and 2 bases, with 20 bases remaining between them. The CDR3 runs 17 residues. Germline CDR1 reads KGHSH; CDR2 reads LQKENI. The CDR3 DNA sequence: TGTGCCAGCTCACCTTCCCCCCCGGGCAGAGTCACCTACGAGCAGTACTTC. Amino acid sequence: CASSPSPPGRVTYEQYF.

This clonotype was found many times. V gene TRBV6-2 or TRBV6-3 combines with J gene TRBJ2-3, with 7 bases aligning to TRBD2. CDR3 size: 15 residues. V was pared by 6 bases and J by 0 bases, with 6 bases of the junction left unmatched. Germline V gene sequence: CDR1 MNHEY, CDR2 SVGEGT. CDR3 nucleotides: TGTGCCAGCAGAAGGAGCGGGACTAGCACAGATACGCAGTATTTT. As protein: CASRRSGTSTDTQYF.

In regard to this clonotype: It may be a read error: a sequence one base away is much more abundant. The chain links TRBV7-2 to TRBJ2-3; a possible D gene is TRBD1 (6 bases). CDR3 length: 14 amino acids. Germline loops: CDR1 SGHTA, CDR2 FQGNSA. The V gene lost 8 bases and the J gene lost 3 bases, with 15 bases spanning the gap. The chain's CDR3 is CASGQDSGTDTQYF. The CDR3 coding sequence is TGTGCCAGCGGCCAGGACAGCGGTACAGATACGCAGTATTTT.

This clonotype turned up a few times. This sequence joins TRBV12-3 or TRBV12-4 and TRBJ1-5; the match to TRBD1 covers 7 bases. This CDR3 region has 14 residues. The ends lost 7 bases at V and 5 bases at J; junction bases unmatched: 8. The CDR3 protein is CASTLDRTDQPQHF. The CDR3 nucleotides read TGTGCCAGCACCCTGGACAGGACGGATCAGCCCCAGCATTTT.

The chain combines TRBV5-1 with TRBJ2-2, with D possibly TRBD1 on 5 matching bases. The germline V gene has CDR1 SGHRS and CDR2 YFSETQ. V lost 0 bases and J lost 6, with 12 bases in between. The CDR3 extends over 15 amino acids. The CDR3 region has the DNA TGCGCCAGCAGCTTGGACGGTTCAGGGCCCGGGGAGCTGTTTTTT. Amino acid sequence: CASSLDGSGPGELFF.

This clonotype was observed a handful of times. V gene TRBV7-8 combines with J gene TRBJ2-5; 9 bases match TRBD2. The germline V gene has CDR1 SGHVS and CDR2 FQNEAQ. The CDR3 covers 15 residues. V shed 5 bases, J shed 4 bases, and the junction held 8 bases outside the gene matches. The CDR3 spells CASSRGASGTETQYF. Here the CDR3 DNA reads TGTGCCAGCAGCCGAGGGGCTAGCGGGACAGAGACCCAGTACTTC.

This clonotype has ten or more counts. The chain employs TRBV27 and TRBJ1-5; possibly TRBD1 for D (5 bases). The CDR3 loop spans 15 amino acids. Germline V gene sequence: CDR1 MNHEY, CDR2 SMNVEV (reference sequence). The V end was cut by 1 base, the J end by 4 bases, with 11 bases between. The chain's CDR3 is CASSLFGGRNQPQHF. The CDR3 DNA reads TGTGCCAGCAGTTTATTCGGGGGACGGAATCAGCCCCAGCATTTT.

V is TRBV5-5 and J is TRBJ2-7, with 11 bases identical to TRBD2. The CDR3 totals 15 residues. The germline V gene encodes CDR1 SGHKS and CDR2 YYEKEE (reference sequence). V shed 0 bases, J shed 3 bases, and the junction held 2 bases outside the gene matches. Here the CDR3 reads CASSLELAGVYEQYF. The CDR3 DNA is TGTGCCAGCAGCTTGGAACTAGCGGGAGTCTACGAGCAGTACTTC.